Listed here are 29 T cell receptor beta chains from one sample, sequenced in a study of blood T cells in healthy people across ages. Primers used in a second PCR of about 6 to 11 cycles were a sample-barcoded 5' primer and a J-beta primer mix. TCRdb processed the 5' RACE reads anew with MiXCR; each CDR3 protein has one entry. The sample has around 1,500,000 distinct CDR3 sequences; about 28% are singletons. Sequencing was done on a sample of blood. These receptors were obtained from a woman aged 25-40 years in good health.

At least ten counts were recorded for this clonotype. This chain joins TRBV5-5 and TRBJ1-1; D possibly corresponds to TRBD1 (5 bases). V was trimmed by 7 bases and J by 4 bases, leaving 11 bases between them. CDR3 length: 12 residues. Per germline, CDR1 SGHKS and CDR2 YYEKEE (reference sequence). The CDR3 DNA reads TGTGCCAGCGGGCAGGGCCGCACTGAAGCTTTCTTT. Protein sequence: CASGQGRTEAFF.

This clonotype has only a few counts. The chain couples TRBV5-1 to TRBJ2-1; D may be TRBD2 (6 bases). The CDR3 totals 16 residues. The germline V and J ends were trimmed by 1 base and 10 bases, with 21 bases remaining between them. Germline-derived CDR1 and CDR2 are SGHRS and YFSETQ. The CDR3 region is CASSLNFEAGQLEQFF. The CDR3 region has the DNA TGCGCCAGCAGCTTGAATTTCGAGGCGGGGCAGCTGGAGCAGTTCTTC.

This clonotype was detected a few times. This chain joins TRBV6-1 and TRBJ2-5; D is undetermined. Trimming stripped 4 bases from V and 4 bases from J, with 16 bases between. CDR1 MNHNS and CDR2 SASEGT come from the germline V gene. The CDR3 consists of 15 residues. The CDR3 DNA sequence: TGTGCCAGCAGTGGACGGAGTGTGGGCCGAGAGACCCAGTACTTC. This translates into CASSGRSVGRETQYF.

V is TRBV5-1 and J is TRBJ2-7, with a possible D match to TRBD1 (6 bases). Germline-derived CDR1 and CDR2 are SGHRS and YFSETQ. This CDR3 comprises 15 residues. Trimming took 1 base from V and 2 from J, leaving 13 bases between them. CDR3 region: CASSLSQGLTYEQYF. In DNA, the CDR3 is TGCGCCAGCAGCTTGTCTCAGGGGCTTACCTACGAGCAGTACTTC. The full variable domain, in which reference TRBV5-1 and TRBJ2-7 provide the parts outside the CDR3, is KAGVTQTPRYLIKTRGQQVTLSCSPISGHRSVSWYQQTPGQGLQFLFEYFSETQRNKGNFPGRFSGRQFSNSRSEMNVSTLELGDSALYLCASSLSQGLTYEQYFGPGTRLTVT.

V and J are TRBV12-3 or TRBV12-4 and TRBJ2-5, with D perhaps TRBD1 (6 bases). V was pared by 3 bases and J by 5 bases, with 19 bases between. The CDR3 has 16 residues. CDR3 amino acids: CASSFSGAATRETQYF. In nucleotides, the CDR3 is TGTGCCAGCAGTTTTTCAGGGGCTGCCACAAGGGAGACCCAGTACTTC.

This chain joins TRBV14 and TRBJ2-1; 13 bases map to TRBD2. The V segment lost 4 bases and the J segment 6 bases; nucleotides outside the gene matches: 9. This CDR3 region has 17 residues. CDR1 is SGHDN and CDR2 is FVKESK in the germline V gene. CDR3 amino acids: CASSLTRTSGGINEQFF. CDR3 DNA sequence: TGTGCCAGCAGCCTCACCAGGACTAGCGGGGGCATCAATGAGCAGTTCTTC.

In this sample, this clonotype turned up a few times. This chain connects TRBV5-1 to TRBJ2-7; the match to TRBD1 covers 8 bases. The tail of the sequence fits TRBJ2-5 better, so the J call may be wrong. CDR3 length: 15 residues. CDR1 and CDR2 from the germline V gene are SGHRS and YFSETQ. Here the CDR3 DNA reads TGCGCCAGCAGCTTCTCAGACAGGGGAACGGAGACCCAGTACTTC. It translates to CASSFSDRGTETQYF.

This clonotype was seen ten or more times. V usage is TRBV4-3 and J usage is TRBJ2-1, with TRBD2 identical over 7 bases. The CDR3 contains 17 residues. The junction had 10 bases not matched to a gene; V was cut back by 0 bases and J by 5 bases. CDR1 is LGHNA, CDR2 YSLEER, per germline. The CDR3 coding sequence is TGCGCCAGCAGCCAAGATCAGGTCGGCGGGGGAAACAATGAGCAGTTCTTC. It translates to CASSQDQVGGGNNEQFF.

In its sample, this clonotype was seen a few times. This chain uses TRBV2 with TRBJ2-3, with a possible D match to TRBD1 (5 bases). This CDR3 has 13 amino acids. Trimming took off 7 bases at V and 10 bases at J, with 18 bases between the two ends. CDR1 and CDR2 (germline): SNHLY, FYNNEI. For the CDR3, the DNA is TGTGCCAGCACAGTGGGGCCACTGGAGCCGCAGTATTTT. Its translation: CASTVGPLEPQYF.

This chain links TRBV20-1 with TRBJ1-1; D call uncertain. Germline V CDR1 and CDR2: DFQATT, SNEGSKA (reference sequence). The V and J ends lost 6 bases and 5 bases respectively, with 13 bases between them. The CDR3 consists of 12 residues. CDR3 bases: TGCAGTGCGCCCCAGGAAGGGACTGAAGCTTTCTTT. This sequence encodes CSAPQEGTEAFF.

In this sample, this clonotype turned up a few times. The rearrangement uses TRBV5-1 and TRBJ1-2, with unresolved D. The germline V and J ends were trimmed by 0 bases and 8 bases, with 14 bases remaining between them. The CDR3 has 14 amino acids. The germline gives CDR1 SGHRS, CDR2 YFSETQ. In nucleotides, the CDR3 is TGCGCCAGCAGCTTGGGGCCAGCTCAAGGAGGCTACACCTTC. It codes for CASSLGPAQGGYTF.

This clonotype was observed a few times. The CDR3 is CSVEDQEVAKNIQYF. The CDR3 DNA reads as TGCAGCGTTGAAGATCAGGAGGTCGCCAAAAACATTCAGTACTTC. The V call is TRBV29-1, the J call TRBJ2-4; possibly TRBD2 for D (5 bases). CDR3 length: 15 residues. Germline V gives CDR1 SQVTM, CDR2 ANQGSEA. Trimming removed 0 bases from V and 1 base from J, with 10 bases in between.

The rearrangement uses TRBV18 and TRBJ2-5; 7 bases match TRBD1. V shed 9 bases and J 3 bases; nucleotides not matched to a gene: 13. CDR1 is KGHSH and CDR2 is LQKENI in the germline V gene. This CDR3 is 15 amino acids long. CDR3 DNA sequence: TGTGCCAGTGGACCCGAAACAGGGGCGAAAGAGACCCAGTACTTC. It encodes CASGPETGAKETQYF.

The table lists this clonotype with a few counts. The chain links TRBV15 to TRBJ1-2, with D maybe TRBD1 (6 bases). The CDR3 consists of 13 residues. Looked up from germline, CDR1 is LNHNV and CDR2 is YYDKDF (reference sequence). Trimming stripped 8 bases from V and 4 bases from J, with 14 bases between. CDR3 region: CATAQGSGYGYTF. CDR3 DNA sequence: TGTGCCACCGCGCAGGGGTCAGGCTATGGCTACACCTTC.

This clonotype was found many times. This chain uses TRBV11-2 with TRBJ1-2; D gene uncertain. The V gene's germline CDR1 is SGHAT and CDR2 FQNNGV. This CDR3 contains 11 residues. Trimming took 3 bases from V and 5 from J, leaving 4 bases between them. DNA for the CDR3: TGTGCCAGCAGCTTCGAGTATGGCTACACCTTC. The encoded protein is CASSFEYGYTF.

Comment on this clonotype: An end of the junction does not agree with germline; a read error may underlie this. The CDR3 nucleotides read TGTGCCGGCAGTGCCGGGACTGGTATTGCTGGGGCCAACGTCCTGACTTTC. It specifies CAGSAGTGIAGANVLTF. The V and J genes are TRBV27 and TRBJ2-6; maybe TRBD2 (6 bases). Per the germline V gene, CDR1 is MNHEY and CDR2 is SMNVEV (reference sequence). CDR3 length: 17 amino acids.

This chain uses TRBV12-5 with TRBJ2-5, with unresolved D. CDR3 size: 14 residues. Trimming took off 0 bases at V and 5 bases at J, with 10 bases between the two ends. The germline CDR1 and CDR2 sequences are LGHNT and FRNRAP. The CDR3 bases are TGTGCTAGTGGTTTGGTAAACATGCCGGAGACCCAGTACTTC. Amino acids: CASGLVNMPETQYF.

Comments on this clonotype: The junction differs from germline at one of its ends, possibly a read error. The chain joins TRBV3-1 to TRBJ1-2; TRBD1 matches 7 bases. This CDR3 contains 12 residues. The germline V gene has CDR1 LGHDT and CDR2 YNNKEL (reference sequence). The CDR3 bases are TGTGCCAGCAGCCGTCAGGGGGGTGGCTTCACCTTC. It is translated as CASSRQGGGFTF. The full variable domain, with the rest looked up from reference TRBV3-1 and TRBJ1-2, is DTAVSQTPKYLVTQMGNDKSIKCEQNLGHDTMYWYKQDSKKFLKIMFSYNNKELIINETVPNRFSPKSPDKAHLNLHINSLELGDSAVYFCASSRQGGGFTFGSGTRLTVV.

In this sample, this clonotype turned up a few times. At one boundary the junction diverges from the germline segment, which might be a read error. The chain employs TRBV20-1 and TRBJ2-6; 10 nucleotides align to TRBD1. In germline, CDR1 is DFQATT, CDR2 SNEGSKA (reference sequence). The CDR3 loop spans 16 amino acids. For the CDR3, the DNA is TGCAGTACTAGGAGACAGGGGGCGTCCGGGGCCAACGTCCTGACTTTC. Amino acid sequence: CSTRRQGASGANVLTF.

This clonotype was counted only a few times. The chain employs TRBV6-5 and TRBJ2-1; 12 bases agree with TRBD2. The J segment lost 3 bases and the V segment lost 5 bases, leaving 5 bases of the junction unmatched. CDR1 is MNHEY and CDR2 is SVGAGI in the germline V gene. This CDR3 has 16 residues. In nucleotides, the CDR3 is TGTGCCAGCAGTCCTCGGACTAGCGGGGTCTACAATGAGCAGTTCTTC. It specifies CASSPRTSGVYNEQFF.

The chain is built from TRBV20-1 and TRBJ1-1; no clear D gene. The germline V gene has CDR1 DFQATT and CDR2 SNEGSKA (reference sequence). V lost 0 bases and J 1 base, leaving 9 bases between the germline ends. The CDR3 sequence is 14 residues long. The CDR3 reads CSARDRTENTEAFF. The DNA for the CDR3 is TGCAGTGCTAGAGATAGGACGGAGAACACTGAAGCTTTCTTT.

This clonotype occurred a few times. This chain uses TRBV5-1 with TRBJ2-3; no clear D. Germline assignment: CDR1 SGHRS and CDR2 YFSETQ. Trimming stripped 4 bases from V and 2 bases from J, with 17 bases between. The CDR3 sequence is 16 residues long. CDR3 in DNA: TGCGCCAGCAGCCCCGGACCTGTCGGGCCCACAGATACGCAGTATTTT. This sequence encodes CASSPGPVGPTDTQYF.

This rearrangement joins TRBV2 to TRBJ2-1; the match to TRBD2 covers 10 bases. CDR3 length equals 14 residues. Trimming at V came to 4 bases and at J to 8 bases, leaving 5 bases not matched to a gene. Per the germline V gene, CDR1 is SNHLY and CDR2 is FYNNEI. The CDR3 spells CASSGSSGSYEQFF. The CDR3, as DNA: TGTGCCAGCAGTGGGTCTAGCGGGAGTTATGAGCAGTTCTTC.

A word on this clonotype: One end of the junction fails to match germline, which may point to a read error. V usage is TRBV4-2 and J usage is TRBJ2-5; D might be TRBD1 (6 bases). The CDR3 extends over 15 amino acids. Germline lookup yields CDR1 LGHNA and CDR2 YNFKEQ. Here the CDR3 reads CAGSQGHGAEETQYF. CDR3 nucleotide sequence: TGTGCCGGCAGCCAGGGGCACGGCGCGGAAGAGACCCAGTACTTC.

This clonotype was seen repeatedly, ten times or more. A read error is possible here, since a much larger clone lies one base away. The chain recombines TRBV20-1 with TRBJ2-7; 8 nucleotides line up with TRBD2. The J segment lost 2 bases and the V segment lost 0 bases, leaving 6 bases of the junction unmatched. In germline, CDR1 is DFQATT, CDR2 SNEGSKA (reference sequence). The CDR3 contains 15 residues. The CDR3: CSARDCRGGTYEQYF. The CDR3 nucleotides are TGCAGTGCTAGAGATTGCCGGGGGGGCACCTACGAGCAGTACTTC.

The V call is TRBV9, the J call TRBJ2-3, with TRBD1 matching over 10 bases. The CDR3 contains 15 residues. From germline, CDR1 is SGDLS and CDR2 YYNGEE. V trimming: 2 bases; J trimming: 3 bases; junction bases outside the gene matches: 3. The CDR3 here is CASSVDRGMTDTQYF. DNA of the CDR3: TGTGCCAGCAGCGTGGACAGGGGGATGACAGATACGCAGTATTTT.

This clonotype was seen a few times. The J gene is TRBJ2-6, the V gene TRBV12-3 or TRBV12-4; D call uncertain. This CDR3 spans 15 amino acids. The V gene lost 4 bases and the J gene lost 1 base, with 8 bases spanning the gap. CDR3 coding DNA: TGTGCCAGCAGTTCAACACGGTCTGGGGCCAACGTCCTGACTTTC. Encoded protein: CASSSTRSGANVLTF.

J is TRBJ2-1 and V is TRBV20-1, with D maybe TRBD1 (5 bases). This CDR3 contains 15 residues. Trimming shortened V by 6 bases and J by 5 bases, and 20 bases separated the two germline ends. Per germline, CDR1 DFQATT and CDR2 SNEGSKA (reference sequence). The CDR3 nucleotides read TGCAGTGCCACCCATGTGGAACAGGTGAACAATGAGCAGTTCTTC. As protein: CSATHVEQVNNEQFF.

At least ten counts were recorded for this clonotype. V and J are TRBV5-1 and TRBJ2-1, with 10 nucleotides matching TRBD2. The CDR3 has 17 amino acids. Germline-derived CDR1 and CDR2 are SGHRS and YFSETQ. V dropped 0 bases and J dropped 0; count of bases not matched to a gene: 3. CDR3 sequence (DNA): TGCGCCAGCAGCTTGGGACTAGCGGGCTTCTCCTACAATGAGCAGTTCTTC. This codes for CASSLGLAGFSYNEQFF.